This entry lists 29 T cell receptor beta chains sequenced from one sample in a study of identical twins. TCRdb re-analysed the 5' RACE reads in MiXCR, keeping a single row per CDR3 protein. Of some 690,000 distinct CDR3 sequences in the sample, about 20% were seen once. The same sample was also studied in work on T cells expressing NK-cell markers.

Sample: PBMCs. The origin of the receptors is a woman in her late teens or twenties in good health.

V is TRBV7-2 and J is TRBJ2-7; TRBD2 matches at 8 bases. After removal of 5 bases from V and 2 bases from J, the junction contained 5 bases not matched to a gene. Germline lookup yields CDR1 SGHTA and CDR2 FQGNSA. This CDR3 spans 14 amino acids. The CDR3 DNA is TGTGCCAGCAGCCCAGAAGCGGGAGCCTACGAGCAGTACTTC. Translation: CASSPEAGAYEQYF.

J is TRBJ2-1 and V is TRBV2; the D gene is possibly TRBD2 (6 bases). The CDR3 has 13 amino acids. Germline V gene lookup returns CDR1 SNHLY and CDR2 FYNNEI. V was pared by 2 bases and J by 7 bases, with 9 bases between. CDR3 in amino acids: CASSESGENEQFF. The CDR3, as DNA: TGTGCCAGCAGTGAATCGGGGGAAAATGAGCAGTTCTTC.

This clonotype came up a few times. This chain joins TRBV12-3 or TRBV12-4 and TRBJ2-7; 8 bases are a match to TRBD2. The CDR3 is 15 amino acids. The trim removed 2 bases at V and 6 bases at J, leaving 9 bases unmatched. The CDR3 loop is CASSLTDGRATEQYF. The CDR3 DNA reads as TGTGCCAGCAGTTTAACTGACGGGAGGGCAACCGAGCAGTACTTC.

This CDR3 is CSARDPEYEQYF. CDR3 in DNA: TGCAGTGCTAGAGATCCAGAATACGAGCAGTACTTC. This chain connects TRBV20-1 to TRBJ2-7; no reliable D call. Per germline, CDR1 DFQATT and CDR2 SNEGSKA (reference sequence). Trimming left V 0 bases short and J 4 bases short, with 7 bases between. The CDR3 is 12 amino acids.

Concerning this clonotype: The junction and the germline gene differ at one end; a read error may be behind it. The rearrangement joins TRBV7-2 to TRBJ2-3; D is ambiguous. Looked up from germline, CDR1 is SGHTA and CDR2 is FQGNSA. There are 12 residues in the CDR3. This chain's CDR3 is CASSSFPHGGHF. The CDR3 DNA follows: TGTGCCAGCAGCTCATTCCCTCACGGTGGGCATTTT.

The chain couples TRBV29-1 to TRBJ2-7; TRBD1 agrees at 11 bases. V shed 6 bases and J 0 bases; nucleotides not matched to a gene: 10. CDR1 and CDR2 from the germline V gene are SQVTM and ANQGSEA. The CDR3 contains 16 residues. The chain's CDR3 is CSVESGQGEPSYEQYF. The CDR3 DNA is TGCAGCGTGGAGTCGGGACAGGGGGAGCCCTCCTACGAGCAGTACTTC.

This clonotype was picked up a small number of times. This chain joins TRBV10-3 and TRBJ2-1; TRBD2 aligns across 8 bases. Germline V CDR1 and CDR2: ENHRY, SYGVKD. The CDR3 length is 15 residues. Losses at the gene ends were 7 bases for V and 9 bases for J; bases not matched to a gene: 14. This CDR3 is CAITPGTRGVGEQFF. The CDR3 coding sequence is TGTGCCATCACCCCCGGGACTAGGGGCGTGGGTGAGCAGTTCTTC.

The chain recombines TRBV10-3 with TRBJ1-6, with TRBD1 identical over 7 bases. The V segment lost 10 bases and the J segment 10 bases; nucleotides outside the gene matches: 10. CDR3 size: 13 residues. Germline loops: CDR1 ENHRY, CDR2 SYGVKD. The CDR3 nucleotides read TGTGCCACGCGGGGGGCAGGGGGATCACCCCTCCACTTT. This codes for CATRGAGGSPLHF.

V is TRBV20-1 and J is TRBJ2-5, with 7 bases lining up with TRBD2. The trim removed 0 bases at V and 5 bases at J, leaving 12 bases unmatched. The CDR3 sequence is 16 residues long. Germline CDR1 is DFQATT and CDR2 is SNEGSKA (reference sequence). In DNA form, the CDR3 reads TGCAGTGCTAGAGATTCTAGCGGTATAAGGAGGGAGACCCAGTACTTC. It specifies CSARDSSGIRRETQYF.

This chain uses TRBV5-1 with TRBJ2-3; D is undetermined. CDR1 is SGHRS, CDR2 YFSETQ, per germline. The CDR3 is 15 residues long. The V and J ends lost 2 bases and 0 bases respectively, with 10 bases between them. CDR3 loop: CASSFLETSTDTQYF. In nucleotides, the CDR3 is TGCGCCAGCAGCTTCTTGGAGACTAGCACAGATACGCAGTATTTT.

This sequence joins TRBV5-1 and TRBJ2-1; TRBD2 aligns across 10 bases. The germline V gene has CDR1 SGHRS and CDR2 YFSETQ. V gave up 3 bases and J gave up 7 bases; unmatched junction bases: 10. This CDR3 has 16 residues. The CDR3 DNA reads TGCGCCAGCAGCTATTTGAGCGGGGGGGCCTGGAATGAGCAGTTCTTC. It yields the protein CASSYLSGGAWNEQFF.

This clonotype was counted between two and nine times. The chain joins TRBV9 to TRBJ1-1; D not resolved. In germline, CDR1 is SGDLS, CDR2 YYNGEE. The CDR3 totals 15 residues. Trimming left V 0 bases short and J 6 bases short, with 15 bases between. The CDR3 loop reads CASSVEARVTSEAFF. The CDR3 nucleotides read TGTGCCAGCAGCGTAGAGGCACGGGTGACCTCTGAAGCTTTCTTT.

This clonotype was counted at least ten times. This rearrangement joins TRBV6-5 to TRBJ2-5, with TRBD2 as a possible D gene (6 bases). The ends were cut back, 0 bases at V and 2 bases at J, with 13 bases in the middle. The germline CDR1 and CDR2 sequences are MNHEY and SVGAGI. The CDR3 totals 16 residues. DNA of the CDR3: TGTGCCAGCAGTTACTCGATCGGAGGGAATCAAGAGACCCAGTACTTC. This translates into CASSYSIGGNQETQYF.

The chain employs TRBV7-9 and TRBJ1-2, with TRBD1 as a possible D gene (5 bases). V lost 4 bases to trimming and J lost 3 bases, with 9 bases between them. Germline V CDR1 and CDR2: SEHNR, FQNEAQ (reference sequence). There are 13 residues in the CDR3. The CDR3 DNA sequence: TGTGCCAGCAGCTCGGAGGGACACTATGGCTACACCTTC. Protein product: CASSSEGHYGYTF.

The table lists this clonotype with many counts. The gene calls are TRBV3-1 and TRBJ2-1; D remains unclear. Germline CDR1 LGHDT, CDR2 YNNKEL (reference sequence). The length of the CDR3 is 12 residues. Trimming pared 8 bases from V and 4 bases from J, leaving 9 bases between. CDR3 loop: CASSEIYNEQFF. CDR3 nucleotide sequence: TGTGCCAGCTCCGAGATTTACAATGAGCAGTTCTTC.

The sample holds a few counts of this clonotype. This chain links TRBV20-1 with TRBJ2-5; D call uncertain. With 1 base removed from V and 4 bases from J, the gap between germline ends came to 13 bases. Germline V gives CDR1 DFQATT, CDR2 SNEGSKA (reference sequence). This CDR3 is 14 amino acids long. In nucleotides, the CDR3 is TGCAGTGCTAGAGTATGGGGAACGGCAGAGACCCAGTACTTC. Encoded protein: CSARVWGTAETQYF.

This clonotype was seen more than once but under ten times. V gene TRBV27 combines with J gene TRBJ1-5; weak D call: TRBD1 (6 bases). V was trimmed by 1 base and J by 4 bases, leaving 8 bases between them. CDR3 length equals 14 residues. Germline assignment: CDR1 MNHEY and CDR2 SMNVEV (reference sequence). This CDR3 reads CASSLWGRNQPQHF. The CDR3 DNA reads TGTGCCAGCAGTTTATGGGGGCGGAATCAGCCCCAGCATTTT.

This clonotype showed up many times. The chain joins TRBV20-1 to TRBJ1-5; a possible D gene is TRBD1 (5 bases). The V and J ends lost 5 bases and 3 bases respectively, with 17 bases between them. The CDR3 runs 15 residues. CDR1 is DFQATT, CDR2 SNEGSKA, per germline (reference sequence). CDR3 amino acids: CSAGHPTALNQPQHF. The CDR3 DNA sequence: TGCAGTGCTGGGCACCCGACAGCCCTCAATCAGCCCCAGCATTTT.

The rearrangement joins TRBV20-1 to TRBJ2-3, with TRBD2 matching over 7 bases. J lost 4 bases, V lost 2 bases, and 6 bases had no gene match. CDR1 is DFQATT and CDR2 is SNEGSKA in the germline V gene (reference sequence). The CDR3 totals 14 residues. This chain's CDR3 is CSARPLGGADTQYF. CDR3 sequence (DNA): TGCAGTGCTAGACCCCTGGGAGGGGCAGATACGCAGTATTTT.

There are a few counts of this clonotype. The CDR3 coding sequence is TGTGCCAGCAGCTCCCCCTTAGAGCGGGGGGGCCTACCCGGGGAGCTGTTTTTT. Translated, it gives CASSSPLERGGLPGELFF. The chain recombines TRBV11-1 with TRBJ2-2; 10 nucleotides line up with TRBD2. CDR1 is SGHAT and CDR2 is FQDESV in the germline V gene (reference sequence). Unmatched junction bases numbered 14, after V lost 4 bases and J lost 6 bases. This CDR3 has 18 amino acids.

This clonotype was detected a few times. The rearrangement uses TRBV6-2 or TRBV6-3 and TRBJ2-4; D possibly uses TRBD1 or TRBD2 (5 bases each). Per the germline V gene, CDR1 is MNHEY and CDR2 is SVGEGT. This CDR3 contains 14 residues. The V end was cut by 2 bases, the J end by 8 bases, with 13 bases between. CDR3 protein: CASSYIGDRDIQYF. CDR3 bases: TGTGCCAGCAGTTACATAGGGGACCGGGACATTCAGTACTTC.

The gene calls are TRBV5-5 and TRBJ1-2, with D possibly TRBD1 on 6 matching bases. Germline CDR1 is SGHKS and CDR2 is YYEKEE (reference sequence). The ends were cut back, 4 bases at V and 8 bases at J, with 27 bases in the middle. CDR3 size: 17 residues. This chain's CDR3 is CASSRSLPSGTHSGYTF. CDR3 nucleotides: TGTGCCAGCAGCCGATCACTACCTTCCGGGACACACAGCGGCTACACCTTC.

The chain employs TRBV6-5 and TRBJ1-2; no clear D gene. Germline CDR1 is MNHEY and CDR2 is SVGAGI. V lost 2 bases to trimming and J lost 8 bases, with 15 bases between them. There are 14 residues in the CDR3. The CDR3 DNA is TGTGCCAGCAGTTACACCCCTTACAGAGGCGGCTACACCTTC. As protein: CASSYTPYRGGYTF.

This clonotype was recorded once. The chain combines TRBV12-3 or TRBV12-4 with TRBJ2-1; 9 nucleotides align to TRBD2. The CDR3 is made up of 15 amino acids. The V gene end was trimmed by 4 bases and the J gene end by 7 bases; junction bases not matched to a gene: 8. CDR3 sequence reads: CASSWGGGGGNEQFF. As DNA, the CDR3 is TGTGCCAGCAGTTGGGGCGGGGGGGGAGGTAATGAGCAGTTCTTC.

The rearrangement links TRBV7-9 to TRBJ2-1; D gene unclear. There are 11 residues in the CDR3. Between the trimmed V and J ends, which lost 3 bases and 14 bases, there was a span of 11 bases. CDR1 is SEHNR and CDR2 is FQNEAQ in the germline V gene (reference sequence). In nucleotides, the CDR3 is TGTGCCAGCAGCTTCCGGCTAGAGAAGTTCTTC. It codes for CASSFRLEKFF. Full variable domain (remainder filled in from reference TRBV7-9 and TRBJ2-1): DTGVSQNPRHKITKRGQNVTFRCDPISEHNRLYWYRQTLGQGPEFLTYFQNEAQLEKSRLLSDRFSAERPKGSFSTLEIQRTEQGDSAMYLCASSFRLEKFFGPGTRLTVL.

The gene calls are TRBV20-1 and TRBJ2-1; 8 bases match TRBD1. The CDR3 extends over 15 amino acids. Germline V gene data show CDR1 as DFQATT and CDR2 as SNEGSKA (reference sequence). Trimming cost V 0 bases and J 3 bases; bases outside gene matches: 4. Here the CDR3 DNA reads TGCAGTGCTAGAGATACCAGGGGGCACTACAATGAGCAGTTCTTC. This translates into CSARDTRGHYNEQFF.

The chain couples TRBV7-6 to TRBJ2-2; 11 positions match TRBD1. This CDR3 has 15 amino acids. J was trimmed by 7 bases and V by 4 bases; bases with no gene match: 5. Looked up from germline, CDR1 is SGHVS and CDR2 is FNYEAQ. As DNA, the CDR3 is TGTGCCAGCAGCTCATGGACAGGGGGCGGCGGGGAGCTGTTTTTT. This sequence encodes CASSSWTGGGGELFF. Using reference TRBV7-6 and TRBJ2-2 for the parts outside the CDR3, the full variable domain is GAGVSQSPRYKVTKRGQDVALRCDPISGHVSLYWYRQALGQGPEFLTYFNYEAQQDKSGLPNDRFSAERPEGSISTLTIQRTEQRDSAMYRCASSSWTGGGGELFFGEGSRLTVL.

This clonotype came up a few times. The chain is built from TRBV4-3 and TRBJ2-5; 7 bases align to TRBD2. The V and J ends lost 1 base and 6 bases, in that order; junction bases with no gene match: 8. The CDR3 totals 15 residues. CDR1 and CDR2 (germline): LGHNA, YSLEER. The CDR3 is CASSQGVAGAQTQYF. The CDR3 nucleotides read TGCGCCAGCAGCCAAGGGGTGGCGGGAGCTCAGACCCAGTACTTC.

The rearrangement links TRBV12-5 to TRBJ2-7, with no clear D. This CDR3 region has 11 residues. Looked up from germline, CDR1 is LGHNT and CDR2 is FRNRAP. Trimming removed 1 base from V and 6 bases from J, with 4 bases in between. CDR3 DNA sequence: TGTGCTAGTGGTTTGGGGCTCGAGCAGTACTTC. The encoded protein is CASGLGLEQYF.